These 18 T cell receptor beta chains came from one sample sequenced in a study. One entry per CDR3 protein results from TCRdb running MiXCR on the 5' RACE reads. The profile covers 62,000 or so distinct CDR3 sequences, with 22% appearing a single time and 2.9% taken by the ten largest. Specimen: memory CD4+ T cells sorted from a lymph node. As to subset: memory CD4+ T cells, CD4+CD45RO+CD25-. The receptor source for this set is a female donor with breast cancer.

This clonotype occurred a few times. The chain joins TRBV6-1 to TRBJ2-7; 9 bases fit TRBD1. The germline V gene encodes CDR1 MNHNS and CDR2 SASEGT. CDR3 length: 13 residues. The V gene end was trimmed by 3 bases and the J gene end by 7 bases; junction bases not matched to a gene: 4. CDR3 amino acids: CASSDRQGVEQYF. DNA of the CDR3: TGTGCCAGCAGTGACCGACAGGGGGTAGAGCAGTACTTC.

Of note for this clonotype: The junction differs from germline at one of its ends, possibly a read error. This chain connects TRBV11-2 to TRBJ2-1; D uncertain. Germline assignment: CDR1 SGHAT and CDR2 FQNNGV. CDR3 length equals 12 residues. The CDR3 reads CASSLSYNEQCF. CDR3 nucleotide sequence: TGTGCCAGCAGCTTAAGTTACAATGAGCAGTGCTTC. The full variable domain, rest sourced from reference TRBV11-2 and TRBJ2-1, is EAGVAQSPRYKIIEKRQSVAFWCNPISGHATLYWYQQILGQGPKLLIQFQNNGVVDDSQLPKDRFSAERLKGVDSTLKIQPAKLEDSAVYLCASSLSYNEQCFGPGTRLTVL.

The chain employs TRBV7-2 and TRBJ1-3; 7 bases match TRBD1. This CDR3 is 13 amino acids long. V dropped 5 bases and J dropped 5; count of bases not matched to a gene: 3. Per germline, CDR1 SGHTA and CDR2 FQGNSA. This chain's CDR3 is CASSGQARNTIYF. The CDR3 bases are TGTGCCAGCAGCGGACAGGCACGAAACACCATATATTTT.

A note on this clonotype: Relative to the germline gene, one junction end is altered; a read error may explain this. The chain carries TRBV10-1 and TRBJ2-4; tentative D call: TRBD1 (6 bases). CDR1 is WNHNN, CDR2 SYGVQD, per germline (reference sequence). This CDR3 region has 15 residues. CDR3 nucleotide sequence: TGCGCCCCCAGAGGACAGAGAATATCCAAAAACAGTCAGTACTTC. Translation gives CAPRGQRISKNSQYF.

This clonotype was seen at least ten times. This chain links TRBV7-2 with TRBJ2-7; 9 bases line up with TRBD2. Germline V gene sequence: CDR1 SGHTA, CDR2 FQGNSA. The junction had 10 bases not matched to a gene; V was cut back by 7 bases and J by 6 bases. This CDR3 comprises 14 residues. The CDR3 loop is CASKGGRAWSEQYF. The CDR3 nucleotides read TGTGCCAGCAAGGGCGGGAGGGCCTGGAGCGAGCAGTACTTC.

V gene TRBV13 combines with J gene TRBJ2-1; 8 bases align to TRBD1. From germline, CDR1 is PRHDT and CDR2 FYEKMQ (reference sequence). The CDR3 contains 16 residues. V lost 2 bases, J lost 7 bases, and 10 bases stayed unmatched. CDR3 coding DNA: TGTGCCAGCAGCTTACGAGGACAGGGTAAATCGAATGAGCAGTTCTTC. Residues: CASSLRGQGKSNEQFF. The full variable domain, with the rest looked up from reference TRBV13 and TRBJ2-1, is AAGVIQSPRHLIKEKRETATLKCYPIPRHDTVYWYQQGPGQDPQFLISFYEKMQSDKGSIPDRFSAQQFSDYHSELNMSSLELGDSALYFCASSLRGQGKSNEQFFGPGTRLTVL.

V usage is TRBV5-1 and J usage is TRBJ2-1, with 7 nucleotides matching TRBD1. The germline V gene has CDR1 SGHRS and CDR2 YFSETQ. The V and J ends lost 2 bases and 8 bases, in that order; junction bases with no gene match: 10. The CDR3 is 15 amino acids. CDR3 protein: CASSLVPGQQYEQFF. CDR3 sequence (DNA): TGCGCCAGCAGCTTAGTCCCGGGACAGCAATATGAGCAGTTCTTC.

This clonotype was counted many times. V is TRBV14 and J is TRBJ2-3; D gene ambiguous. V gave up 4 bases and J gave up 2 bases, with 4 bases separating them. The CDR3 loop spans 12 amino acids. Germline values: CDR1 SGHDN, CDR2 FVKESK. CDR3: CASSPFTDTQYF. The CDR3 coding sequence is TGTGCCAGCAGCCCCTTCACAGATACGCAGTATTTT.

This clonotype was seen a few times. Likely a read error: the CDR3 ends without its conserved phenylalanine or tryptophan. V is TRBV6-5 and J is TRBJ2-1, with 10 bases matching TRBD2. The J segment lost 9 bases and the V segment lost 4 bases, leaving 9 bases of the junction unmatched. There are 15 residues in the CDR3. The germline gives CDR1 MNHEY, CDR2 SVGAGI. The CDR3 coding sequence is TGTGCCAGCAGTTCCACAGCGGGAGGGCCACGTGAGCAGTTCTCC. The encoded protein is CASSSTAGGPREQFS.

This clonotype was picked up a small number of times. The chain is built from TRBV5-1 and TRBJ2-5; D perhaps matches TRBD1 (5 bases). Germline CDR1 is SGHRS and CDR2 is YFSETQ. The CDR3 has 16 amino acids. With 0 bases removed from V and 2 bases from J, the gap between germline ends came to 14 bases. DNA of the CDR3: TGCGCCAGCAGCTTGGAGGTCAGACAGTTACAAGAGACCCAGTACTTC. This codes for CASSLEVRQLQETQYF.

Note on this clonotype: A much larger clone lies a single base off, so this may be a read error. This rearrangement joins TRBV7-2 to TRBJ2-5; no clear D gene. From germline, CDR1 is SGHTA and CDR2 FQGNSA. This CDR3 has 16 amino acids. The V and J ends lost 5 bases and 4 bases respectively, with 20 bases between them. The CDR3 nucleotides are TGTGCCAGCAGCCTATCGTCTCCACAGTTTCGAGAGACCCAGTACTTC. Its protein product is CASSLSSPQFRETQYF. The full variable domain, its missing parts supplied by reference TRBV7-2 and TRBJ2-5, is GAGVSQSPSNKVTEKGKDVELRCDPISGHTALYWYRQSLGQGLEFLIYFQGNSAPDKSGLPSDRFSAERTGGSVSTLTIQRTQQEDSAVYLCASSLSSPQFRETQYFGPGTRLLVL.

A few counts support this clonotype. This chain links TRBV7-9 with TRBJ1-3; D call uncertain. CDR3 length: 13 amino acids. V dropped 10 bases and J dropped 8 bases, with 18 bases sitting between them. CDR1 is SEHNR and CDR2 is FQNEAQ in the germline V gene (reference sequence). The CDR3 nucleotides are TGTGCCACCCAAAACGGCGGGAGGGACACCATATATTTT. It encodes CATQNGGRDTIYF.

This clonotype appeared many times. The chain couples TRBV6-6 to TRBJ1-4, with a weak D call TRBD1 (6 bases). In germline, CDR1 is MNHNY, CDR2 SVGAGI (reference sequence). CDR3 length: 15 residues. The ends were cut back, 5 bases at V and 3 bases at J, with 13 bases in the middle. Here the CDR3 reads CASSNRGASNEKLFF. The CDR3 DNA is TGTGCCAGCAGTAATAGGGGGGCATCTAATGAAAAACTGTTTTTT.

A single count supports this clonotype. The chain has TRBV28 and TRBJ1-2, with 7 bases fitting TRBD1. CDR3 size: 14 residues. Trimming removed 5 bases from V and 6 bases from J; junction bases left unmatched: 9. The germline gives CDR1 MDHEN, CDR2 SYDVKM. As DNA, the CDR3 is TGTGCCAGCAGTCCTCGACAGGGAAGAGATGGCTACACCTTC. Protein product: CASSPRQGRDGYTF.

This clonotype was seen a single time. A single base separates this from a much larger clone, so it may be a read error. The chain combines TRBV12-3 or TRBV12-4 with TRBJ2-2; D assignment may be TRBD1 or TRBD2 (5 bases each). The CDR3 sequence is 13 residues long. CDR3 coding DNA: TGTGCCAGCCAATTAGGGGCTGCCGGGGAGCTGGTTTTT. Encoded protein: CASQLGAAGELVF.

This clonotype has more than one count but fewer than ten. The chain employs TRBV5-1 and TRBJ1-1; 7 bases line up with TRBD1. Germline values: CDR1 SGHRS, CDR2 YFSETQ. The CDR3 runs to 16 residues. With V trimmed by 9 bases and J by 6 bases, 20 bases remained unmatched. The CDR3 region has the DNA TGCGCCACCAGTCGACAGGGCCAAGGTGATTTCGCTGAAGCTTTCTTT. As protein: CATSRQGQGDFAEAFF. Drawing the rest from reference TRBV5-1 and TRBJ1-1, the complete variable domain is KAGVTQTPRYLIKTRGQQVTLSCSPISGHRSVSWYQQTPGQGLQFLFEYFSETQRNKGNFPGRFSGRQFSNSRSEMNVSTLELGDSALYLCATSRQGQGDFAEAFFGQGTRLTVV.

Many counts were recorded for this clonotype. V gene TRBV5-1 combines with J gene TRBJ2-6, with no clear D. Trimming took off 4 bases at V and 2 bases at J, with 13 bases between the two ends. This CDR3 has 16 amino acids. Germline CDR1 and CDR2: SGHRS and YFSETQ. CDR3 protein: CASSNDAATGANVLTF. Written as DNA, the CDR3 is TGCGCCAGCAGCAACGACGCGGCGACTGGGGCCAACGTCCTGACTTTC. Filled out from reference TRBV5-1 and TRBJ2-6, the complete variable domain reads KAGVTQTPRYLIKTRGQQVTLSCSPISGHRSVSWYQQTPGQGLQFLFEYFSETQRNKGNFPGRFSGRQFSNSRSEMNVSTLELGDSALYLCASSNDAATGANVLTFGAGSRLTVL.

The chain links TRBV19 to TRBJ2-1, with D perhaps assigned TRBD1 or TRBD2 (6 bases each). Trimming stripped 3 bases from V and 0 bases from J, with 12 bases between. Per germline, CDR1 LNHDA and CDR2 SQIVND (reference sequence). This CDR3 is 16 amino acids long. CDR3 region: CASSIGGLSSYNEQFF. In DNA, the CDR3 is TGTGCCAGTAGTATCGGGGGCCTCAGCTCCTACAATGAGCAGTTCTTC.